A selection of T cell receptor beta chains follows, all from one sample in a study of Graves' ophthalmopathy and Graves' hyperthyroidism. TCRdb reprocessed the multiplex PCR reads via MiXCR and lists one record per CDR3 protein. The data contain about 640,000 distinct CDR3 sequences, about two fifths of them singletons. The sequencing sample was made of peripheral blood. The receptors derive from an adult man with Graves' ophthalmopathy. CDR3s include the opening cysteine and the closing phenylalanine or tryptophan. Fields, in order: V gene, clone size, J gene, D gene, CDR3 protein, CDR3 DNA. A D gene is named only where the DNA matches it firmly. Clone size is shown for a subset of rows, as once, few, many or a class of expanded clone.

v_call: TRBV29-1; clone_size: many; j_call: TRBJ1-1; d_call: TRBD1; cdr3_aa: CSGTGGAVGTEAFF; cdr3_nt: TGCAGCGGTACAGGGGGTGCGGTAGGCACTGAAGCTTTCTTT
v_call: TRBV4-3; clone_size: .; j_call: TRBJ1-4; d_call: .; cdr3_aa: CASSQGNGNGREKLFF; cdr3_nt: TGCGCCAGCAGCCAAGGAAATGGCAACGGACGGGAAAAACTGTTTTTT
v_call: TRBV20-1; clone_size: once; j_call: TRBJ2-5; d_call: TRBD2; cdr3_aa: CSASGLAGVQETQYF; cdr3_nt: TGCAGTGCTTCAGGACTAGCGGGAGTTCAAGAGACCCAGTACTTC
v_call: TRBV10-3; clone_size: .; j_call: TRBJ2-5; d_call: TRBD2; cdr3_aa: CASSYTGGGGRAARETQYF; cdr3_nt: TGTGCCAGCAGTTACACGGGGGGTGGCGGGAGGGCAGCTCGGGAGACCCAGTACTTC
v_call: TRBV20-1; clone_size: .; j_call: TRBJ1-2; d_call: .; cdr3_aa: CSAGDGGRGSNGYTF; cdr3_nt: TGCAGTGCTGGAGATGGGGGGAGAGGGTCAAATGGCTACACCTTC
v_call: TRBV11-1; clone_size: .; j_call: TRBJ2-7; d_call: .; cdr3_aa: CASSLGRTTYEQYF; cdr3_nt: TGTGCCAGCAGCTTAGGCAGGACGACCTACGAGCAGTACTTC
v_call: TRBV29-1; clone_size: .; j_call: TRBJ2-5; d_call: .; cdr3_aa: CSGSSETQYF; cdr3_nt: TGCAGCGGGAGCTCGGAGACCCAGTACTTC
v_call: TRBV20-1; clone_size: .; j_call: TRBJ1-5; d_call: .; cdr3_aa: CSASRDGGNQHF; cdr3_nt: TGCAGTGCTAGCAGGGATGGAGGCAATCAGCATTTT
v_call: TRBV29-1; clone_size: once; j_call: TRBJ1-5; d_call: .; cdr3_aa: CSVTRRYNQPQHF; cdr3_nt: TGCAGCGTTACGAGACGGTATAATCAGCCCCAGCATTTT
v_call: TRBV7-3; clone_size: many; j_call: TRBJ1-1; d_call: .; cdr3_aa: CASSGAMNTEAFF; cdr3_nt: TGTGCCAGCTCAGGGGCGATGAACACTGAAGCTTTCTTT
v_call: TRBV7-4; clone_size: .; j_call: TRBJ1-3; d_call: .; cdr3_aa: CASSAEVGNTIYF; cdr3_nt: TGTGCCAGCAGCGCCGAGGTGGGAAACACCATATATTTT
v_call: TRBV14; clone_size: many; j_call: TRBJ1-1; d_call: .; cdr3_aa: CASSPIYRARTEAFF; cdr3_nt: TGTGCCAGCAGCCCAATCTACAGGGCGAGGACTGAAGCTTTCTTT
v_call: TRBV2; clone_size: many; j_call: TRBJ1-1; d_call: .; cdr3_aa: CASREDSSGVAFF; cdr3_nt: TGTGCCAGCAGGGAAGATAGTAGCGGGGTAGCTTTCTTT
v_call: TRBV7-2; clone_size: many; j_call: TRBJ1-2; d_call: .; cdr3_aa: CASSSRWGLEVGYTF; cdr3_nt: TGTGCCAGCAGCTCCCGTTGGGGGCTGGAGGTTGGCTACACCTTC
v_call: TRBV11-2; clone_size: many; j_call: TRBJ2-2; d_call: .; cdr3_aa: CASNRNGELFF; cdr3_nt: TGTGCCAGCAACAGGAACGGGGAGCTGTTTTTT
v_call: TRBV19; clone_size: .; j_call: TRBJ2-7; d_call: .; cdr3_aa: CAWSVGRASYEQYF; cdr3_nt: TGTGCCTGGAGTGTGGGCAGGGCCTCCTACGAGCAGTACTTC
v_call: TRBV5-4; clone_size: once; j_call: TRBJ2-5; d_call: TRBD1; cdr3_aa: CASSFLGTDGETQYF; cdr3_nt: TGTGCCAGCAGCTTCTTAGGGACAGATGGAGAGACCCAGTACTTC
v_call: TRBV20-1; clone_size: .; j_call: TRBJ2-7; d_call: .; cdr3_aa: CSARDVGSDYEQYF; cdr3_nt: TGCAGTGCTAGAGATGTTGGCTCGGACTACGAGCAGTACTTC
v_call: TRBV30; clone_size: .; j_call: TRBJ1-2; d_call: .; cdr3_aa: CAWRGGSSGYTF; cdr3_nt: TGTGCCTGGAGAGGGGGTAGCTCCGGCTACACCTTC
v_call: TRBV6-6; clone_size: many; j_call: TRBJ1-1; d_call: .; cdr3_aa: CATRGDTEAFF; cdr3_nt: TGTGCCACCAGAGGGGACACTGAAGCTTTCTTT
v_call: TRBV6-1; clone_size: many; j_call: TRBJ2-6; d_call: .; cdr3_aa: CASSEAVATGANVLTF; cdr3_nt: TGTGCCAGCAGTGAAGCGGTGGCCACTGGGGCCAACGTCCTGACTTTC
v_call: TRBV10-3; clone_size: many; j_call: TRBJ2-7; d_call: TRBD2; cdr3_aa: CAISEGGLAGRREQYF; cdr3_nt: TGTGCCATCAGTGAAGGGGGGCTAGCGGGGCGTCGGGAGCAGTACTTC
v_call: TRBV25-1; clone_size: many; j_call: TRBJ1-5; d_call: .; cdr3_aa: CASNYRTVCNSNQPQHF; cdr3_nt: TGTGCCAGCAACTACAGGACAGTTTGTAATAGCAATCAGCCCCAGCATTTT
v_call: TRBV10-3; clone_size: .; j_call: TRBJ1-1; d_call: .; cdr3_aa: CAISPTVYQEAFF; cdr3_nt: TGTGCCATCAGTCCGACAGTTTACCAGGAAGCTTTCTTT
v_call: TRBV10-3; clone_size: .; j_call: TRBJ1-2; d_call: TRBD1; cdr3_aa: CASSETYLFGQENYGYTF; cdr3_nt: TGTGCCAGCAGTGAAACCTACCTATTTGGACAGGAGAACTATGGCTACACCTTC
v_call: TRBV7-9; clone_size: many; j_call: TRBJ1-2; d_call: TRBD1; cdr3_aa: CASSLASGQPYNYGYTF; cdr3_nt: TGTGCCAGCAGCTTAGCTTCGGGACAGCCGTATAACTATGGCTACACCTTC
v_call: TRBV24-1; clone_size: .; j_call: TRBJ2-5; d_call: TRBD1; cdr3_aa: CATSVGTANQETQYF; cdr3_nt: TGTGCCACCAGTGTTGGGACAGCGAACCAAGAGACCCAGTACTTC
v_call: TRBV19; clone_size: many; j_call: TRBJ1-1; d_call: TRBD1; cdr3_aa: CASSGRTGRTEAFF; cdr3_nt: TGTGCCAGTAGTGGTCGGACAGGGCGAACTGAAGCTTTCTTT
v_call: TRBV19; clone_size: many; j_call: TRBJ2-7; d_call: TRBD1; cdr3_aa: CASSSRDRGGEQYF; cdr3_nt: TGTGCCAGTAGTAGCCGGGACAGGGGAGGCGAGCAGTACTTC
v_call: TRBV7-6; clone_size: .; j_call: TRBJ1-3; d_call: TRBD1; cdr3_aa: CASSLQTGNYGYTIYF; cdr3_nt: TGTGCCAGCAGCCTTCAGACAGGGAACTATGGCTACACCATATATTTT
v_call: TRBV20-1; clone_size: .; j_call: TRBJ2-5; d_call: .; cdr3_aa: CSASTRRAQYF; cdr3_nt: TGCAGTGCTTCCACCCGGAGGGCCCAGTACTTC
v_call: TRBV20-1; clone_size: .; j_call: TRBJ1-2; d_call: .; cdr3_aa: CSARHDGSERLYSYTF; cdr3_nt: TGCAGTGCTAGACATGACGGGTCCGAGCGGCTCTATAGCTACACCTTC
v_call: TRBV19; clone_size: .; j_call: TRBJ1-5; d_call: .; cdr3_aa: CASRAESNQPQHF; cdr3_nt: TGTGCCAGTAGGGCAGAATCCAATCAGCCCCAGCATTTT
v_call: TRBV7-9; clone_size: .; j_call: TRBJ1-6; d_call: .; cdr3_aa: CASSRQMVPLVLHF; cdr3_nt: TGTGCCAGCAGCCGGCAGATGGTTCCTCTGGTCCTCCACTTT
v_call: TRBV10-3; clone_size: .; j_call: TRBJ1-2; d_call: .; cdr3_aa: CAISGDIYGYTF; cdr3_nt: TGTGCCATCAGTGGGGACATCTATGGCTACACCTTC
v_call: TRBV29-1; clone_size: few; j_call: TRBJ2-1; d_call: TRBD1; cdr3_aa: CSALPPRQGTREQFF; cdr3_nt: TGCAGCGCCCTCCCCCCCCGACAGGGAACACGTGAGCAGTTCTTC
v_call: TRBV20-1; clone_size: .; j_call: TRBJ2-7; d_call: TRBD1; cdr3_aa: CSASDYGTGFNEQYF; cdr3_nt: TGCAGTGCTAGTGATTACGGGACAGGGTTCAACGAGCAGTACTTC
v_call: TRBV27; clone_size: few; j_call: TRBJ2-5; d_call: .; cdr3_aa: CASSLLQGGKTQYF; cdr3_nt: TGTGCCAGCAGTTTATTACAGGGTGGGAAGACCCAGTACTTC
v_call: TRBV5-1; clone_size: .; j_call: TRBJ2-5; d_call: .; cdr3_aa: CASSLSGRLSETQYF; cdr3_nt: TGCGCCAGCAGCTTGTCGGGGCGTCTTTCTGAGACCCAGTACTTC
v_call: TRBV19; clone_size: .; j_call: TRBJ1-5; d_call: .; cdr3_aa: CASSRTSGGQPQHF; cdr3_nt: TGTGCCAGTAGCCGGACTAGCGGGGGTCAGCCCCAGCATTTT
v_call: TRBV19; clone_size: .; j_call: TRBJ1-1; d_call: .; cdr3_aa: CAWSVNRRNTEAFF; cdr3_nt: TGTGCCTGGAGTGTAAACAGGAGGAACACTGAAGCTTTCTTT
v_call: TRBV10-3; clone_size: many; j_call: TRBJ2-7; d_call: .; cdr3_aa: CAISSLSYEQYF; cdr3_nt: TGTGCCATCAGTTCCCTCTCATACGAGCAGTACTTC
v_call: TRBV27; clone_size: .; j_call: TRBJ1-2; d_call: .; cdr3_aa: CASSPLDVPYGYTF; cdr3_nt: TGTGCCAGCAGTCCCCTCGACGTGCCTTATGGCTACACCTTC
v_call: TRBV7-9; clone_size: once; j_call: TRBJ2-7; d_call: .; cdr3_aa: CASSLEGDGYEQYF; cdr3_nt: TGTGCCAGCAGCTTAGAAGGGGACGGATACGAGCAGTACTTC
v_call: TRBV7-9; clone_size: many; j_call: TRBJ2-7; d_call: TRBD1; cdr3_aa: CASNPLTGSYEQYF; cdr3_nt: TGTGCCAGCAACCCACTGACAGGGTCCTACGAGCAGTACTTC
v_call: TRBV6-1; clone_size: .; j_call: TRBJ1-5; d_call: .; cdr3_aa: CASSYSTLREGNQPQHF; cdr3_nt: TGTGCCAGCAGTTACTCGACGTTGCGGGAGGGCAATCAGCCCCAGCATTTT
v_call: TRBV7-2; clone_size: many; j_call: TRBJ1-2; d_call: .; cdr3_aa: CASSSFSYRVGYGYTF; cdr3_nt: TGTGCCAGCAGCTCTTTTTCCTACAGGGTTGGCTATGGCTACACCTTC
v_call: TRBV10-3; clone_size: few; j_call: TRBJ2-1; d_call: .; cdr3_aa: CAISEFVSYNEQFF; cdr3_nt: TGTGCCATCAGTGAATTTGTCTCCTACAATGAGCAGTTCTTC
v_call: TRBV7-8; clone_size: many; j_call: TRBJ2-2; d_call: TRBD2; cdr3_aa: CASSFVASGNTGELFF; cdr3_nt: TGTGCCAGCAGCTTTGTGGCTAGCGGGAACACCGGGGAGCTGTTTTTT
v_call: TRBV2; clone_size: many; j_call: TRBJ1-2; d_call: .; cdr3_aa: CASKSGDGVQYGYTF; cdr3_nt: TGTGCCAGCAAATCAGGGGACGGGGTTCAATATGGCTACACCTTC
v_call: TRBV2; clone_size: many; j_call: TRBJ1-5; d_call: TRBD1; cdr3_aa: CASSPGQAYRPQHF; cdr3_nt: TGTGCCAGCAGTCCCGGACAGGCTTATCGGCCCCAGCATTTT
v_call: TRBV10-3; clone_size: .; j_call: TRBJ2-5; d_call: TRBD1; cdr3_aa: CAISESQGTGQETQYF; cdr3_nt: TGTGCCATCAGTGAGTCTCAGGGGACAGGACAAGAGACCCAGTACTTC